The clone carrying this T cell receptor (beta chain) was seen at least ten times. Its antigen is undetermined. This specimen comes from a study of identical twins. Study findings and constraints: Excess sharing by twins proved weaker in beta out-of-frame sequences. Cord blood beta clonotypes that were abundant carried fewer insertions, and memory repertoires showed no such trend.

With 4 bases removed from V and 11 bases from J, the gap between germline ends came to 14 bases. The CDR3 is made up of 11 amino acids. The V gene's germline CDR1 is SQVTM and CDR2 ANQGSEA. It was template switching that added a universal primer site, and there were unique molecular identifiers on the cDNA. TCRdb itself ran the 5' RACE reads through MiXCR, one entry per CDR3 protein. This sample yields about 660,000 distinct CDR3 sequences, of which around 8.6% are seen a single time; 0.75% to 1% belongs to the top ten. With no exceptions, donors were healthy Caucasians. This same sample was also part of a study on yellow fever vaccine responses in identical twins.

The chain employs TRBV29-1 and TRBJ1-1, with D uncertain. Sequencing was carried out using PBMCs. The clonotype comes from a woman aged 18-29 years in good health. The CDR3 DNA reads TGCAGCGTTGCCCGGGCTGGGGAGGCTTTCTTT. This translates into CSVARAGEAFF. The variable domain in full, completed from reference TRBV29-1 and TRBJ1-1, reads SAVISQKPSRDICQRGTSLTIQCQVDSQVTMMFWYRQQPGQSLTLIATANQGSEATYESGFVIDKFPISRPNLTFSTLTVSNMSPEDSSIYLCSVARAGEAFFGQGTRLTVV.